The 24 T cell receptor beta chains in this list originate from one sample, sequenced in a study of regulatory T cells in long-lasting Graves disease. Time point defined: newly diagnosed GD, antithyroid drugs for less than 3 months. PBMCs provided the RNA from which the TCR library was made. The authors built TCR beta libraries using iRepertoire HTBI primers and Arm-PCR of CDR3 regions. TCRdb re-analysed the multiplex PCR reads in MiXCR, keeping a single row per CDR3 protein. Altogether 400,000 to 500,000 distinct CDR3 sequences are present, about 17% being singletons, with the ten largest covering 20% to 25%. The same sample was also studied in work on T cells in Graves' hyperthyroidism and ophthalmopathy.

Material: peripheral blood mononuclear cells (PBMCs), obtained at new diagnosis, from a patient treated with antithyroid drugs. These TCRs come from a woman under 30 with Graves disease.

Notes on this clonotype: This may be a read error, as it is one base from a much larger clone. The chain uses TRBV27 and TRBJ1-1; a weak D match, TRBD1 (5 bases). This CDR3 spans 14 amino acids. Germline V lookup: CDR1 MNHEY, CDR2 SMNVEV (reference sequence). In DNA form, the CDR3 reads TGTGCCGGCAGTTTAGGACATCGGAACACTGAAGCTTTCTTT. This encodes CAGSLGHRNTEAFF.

This clonotype came up many times. The rearrangement links TRBV12-3 or TRBV12-4 to TRBJ1-4, with D perhaps matching TRBD1 (5 bases). V was shortened by 2 bases and J by 8 bases, with 18 bases between the two germline ends. This CDR3 comprises 16 residues. CDR3 residues: CASSLRGSALGEKLFF. CDR3 DNA: TGTGCCAGCAGTTTACGGGGGTCCGCCCTTGGGGAAAAACTGTTTTTT.

This clonotype was found many times. The chain couples TRBV6-2 or TRBV6-3 to TRBJ2-1; 9 nucleotides agree with TRBD2. The CDR3 is 18 residues long. The germline V gene has CDR1 MNHEY and CDR2 SVGEGT. With 6 bases clipped from V and 4 bases from J, the junction kept 16 bases outside the gene matches. For the CDR3, the DNA is TGTGCCAGCAGAACCTCTCTGAGCGGGAGGTCCCTATACAATGAGCAGTTCTTC. Encoded protein: CASRTSLSGRSLYNEQFF.

This chain uses TRBV19 with TRBJ1-1; unclear D gene. The CDR3 is 15 residues long. Trimming removed 9 bases at V and 4 bases at J, with 21 bases between. Germline V gene sequence: CDR1 LNHDA, CDR2 SQIVND (reference sequence). The CDR3 reads CASQDVYSGSTEAFF. CDR3 nucleotides: TGTGCCAGCCAGGATGTATATTCGGGGAGCACTGAAGCTTTCTTT.

In its sample, this clonotype was seen a few times. The chain couples TRBV20-1 to TRBJ1-3; D remains unclear. Germline-derived CDR1 and CDR2 are DFQATT and SNEGSKA (reference sequence). Trimming cost V 2 bases and J 0 bases, with 8 bases left between them. CDR3 length: 14 residues. In DNA form, the CDR3 reads TGCAGTGCTAGACGGGCTGGCTCTGGAAACACCATATATTTT. Translated: CSARRAGSGNTIYF.

This clonotype occurred a few times. J is TRBJ2-3 and V is TRBV6-1; TRBD1 matches at 9 bases. Trimming cost V 4 bases and J 7 bases; bases outside gene matches: 6. The V gene's germline CDR1 is MNHNS and CDR2 SASEGT. The CDR3 loop spans 14 amino acids. The CDR3 reads CASSGGTGFNTQYF. The CDR3 DNA reads TGTGCCAGCAGTGGGGGGACAGGGTTTAATACGCAGTATTTT.

This clonotype has a handful of counts. The chain is built from TRBV7-9 and TRBJ1-4, with D possibly TRBD1 on 6 matching bases. The CDR3 contains 14 residues. Germline V lookup: CDR1 SEHNR, CDR2 FQNEAQ (reference sequence). The V gene lost 1 base and the J gene lost 11 bases, with 14 bases spanning the gap. The CDR3 protein is CASSLVSGAGKLFF. CDR3 sequence (DNA): TGTGCCAGCAGCTTAGTCTCAGGGGCAGGGAAACTGTTTTTT.

This clonotype was recorded many times. V and J are TRBV11-2 and TRBJ2-1; D remains unclear. CDR1 SGHAT and CDR2 FQNNGV come from the germline V gene. With 1 base removed from V and 4 bases from J, the gap between germline ends came to 8 bases. The CDR3 consists of 14 residues. CDR3 region: CASSLGPEYNEQFF. The CDR3 DNA reads as TGTGCCAGCAGCTTAGGACCAGAATACAATGAGCAGTTCTTC.

The table lists this clonotype with many counts. The chain couples TRBV7-3 to TRBJ2-1; 7 nucleotides match TRBD1. The germline gives CDR1 SGHTA, CDR2 FQGTGA. Trimming at V came to 3 bases and at J to 5 bases, leaving 16 bases not matched to a gene. There are 18 residues in the CDR3. The CDR3 region is CASSFRRKHRGTDNEQFF. In DNA form, the CDR3 reads TGTGCCAGCAGCTTCCGAAGAAAGCACAGGGGCACGGACAATGAGCAGTTCTTC.

This clonotype was counted ten times or more. The gene calls are TRBV6-1 and TRBJ1-5; D not certain. Per germline, CDR1 MNHNS and CDR2 SASEGT. Trimming removed 5 bases from V and 0 bases from J, with 11 bases in between. This CDR3 is 15 amino acids long. The CDR3 loop reads CASSMWDYSNQPQHF. CDR3 bases: TGTGCCAGCAGTATGTGGGATTATAGCAATCAGCCCCAGCATTTT.

This clonotype was counted at least ten times. The chain carries TRBV28 and TRBJ1-6; a weak D match, TRBD1 (5 bases). The germline V gene encodes CDR1 MDHEN and CDR2 SYDVKM. The ends were cut back, 6 bases at V and 8 bases at J, with 17 bases in the middle. CDR3 length equals 15 residues. This CDR3 reads CASRYDRGFYSPLHF. CDR3 DNA: TGTGCCAGCAGATACGACAGAGGGTTTTATTCACCCCTCCACTTT.

This clonotype occurred many times. This chain joins TRBV7-2 and TRBJ2-5; 7 bases fit TRBD2. Germline CDR1 reads SGHTA; CDR2 reads FQGNSA. This CDR3 region has 14 residues. V gave up 7 bases and J gave up 0 bases; unmatched junction bases: 5. CDR3 sequence (DNA): TGTGCCAGCAACCGGGGGGTCTACCAAGAGACCCAGTACTTC. This gives the protein CASNRGVYQETQYF.

This clonotype was seen at least ten times. This chain joins TRBV5-1 and TRBJ2-1, with 7 bases lining up with TRBD2. With 4 bases clipped from V and 4 bases from J, the junction kept 11 bases outside the gene matches. CDR1 is SGHRS, CDR2 YFSETQ, per germline. This CDR3 has 16 residues. CDR3 amino acids: CASSPGRTGGYNEQFF. The DNA of the CDR3 is TGCGCCAGCAGCCCCGGGAGGACGGGCGGTTACAATGAGCAGTTCTTC.

At least ten counts were recorded for this clonotype. The rearrangement joins TRBV2 to TRBJ2-1; 9 positions agree with TRBD2. This CDR3 has 15 residues. Unmatched junction bases numbered 9, after V lost 5 bases and J lost 7 bases. Germline values: CDR1 SNHLY, CDR2 FYNNEI. CDR3 sequence (DNA): TGTGCCAGCAGTTATAGCGGGAGTAGGTTGAATGAGCAGTTCTTC. This codes for CASSYSGSRLNEQFF.

This clonotype was seen a few times. A read error may account for a junction end that differs from germline. This rearrangement joins TRBV5-1 to TRBJ2-2; D remains ambiguous. This CDR3 is built from 14 residues. From germline, CDR1 is SGHRS and CDR2 YFSETQ. CDR3 sequence: CASSLDGFTGELFF. CDR3 bases: TGTGCCAGCAGTTTGGATGGTTTCACCGGGGAGCTGTTTTTT. Combining the CDR3 with reference TRBV5-1 and TRBJ2-2 gives the whole variable domain KAGVTQTPRYLIKTRGQQVTLSCSPISGHRSVSWYQQTPGQGLQFLFEYFSETQRNKGNFPGRFSGRQFSNSRSEMNVSTLELGDSALYLCASSLDGFTGELFFGEGSRLTVL.

This clonotype showed up many times. CDR3 amino acids: CASSHGDGYTF. DNA of the CDR3: TGTGCCAGCAGTCACGGGGATGGCTACACCTTC. The chain employs TRBV27 and TRBJ1-2; no firm D call. CDR3 size: 11 residues. Germline values: CDR1 MNHEY, CDR2 SMNVEV (reference sequence). The V end lost 5 bases, the J end lost 6 bases, and 7 bases lay between the germline ends.

V is TRBV6-1 and J is TRBJ2-3; TRBD2 matches 12 bases. V lost 0 bases and J lost 1; bases outside the gene matches: 2. The CDR3 has 17 residues. The germline V gene encodes CDR1 MNHNS and CDR2 SASEGT. CDR3 sequence: CASSEAPSGRGTDTQYF. In DNA, the CDR3 is TGTGCCAGCAGTGAAGCCCCTAGCGGGAGGGGCACAGATACGCAGTATTTT.

The chain has TRBV10-3 and TRBJ1-2; 7 bases align to TRBD1. Trimming took 4 bases from V and 8 from J; bases not matched to a gene: 13. Germline lookup yields CDR1 ENHRY and CDR2 SYGVKD. CDR3 length equals 15 residues. Written as DNA, the CDR3 is TGTGCCATCAGTGGGGGGACAGTCCCGGAGGTAGGCTACACCTTC. Encoded protein: CAISGGTVPEVGYTF.

This clonotype was found a few times. The chain has TRBV29-1 and TRBJ1-2, with a possible D match to TRBD1 (5 bases). The CDR3 consists of 15 residues. Germline V gives CDR1 SQVTM, CDR2 ANQGSEA. Deletions cut 4 bases from V and 4 bases from J, with 19 bases between. CDR3 nucleotide sequence: TGCAGCGTTGTCCTAGTAGCAGGGTCCTTCTATGGCTACACCTTC. Its translation is CSVVLVAGSFYGYTF.

Regarding this clonotype: With a much larger clone just one base away, this may be a read error. The J gene is TRBJ2-1, the V gene TRBV7-2, with D possibly TRBD2 on 5 matching bases. There are 11 residues in the CDR3. The V and J ends lost 5 bases and 10 bases respectively, with 9 bases between them. CDR1 SGHTA and CDR2 FQGNSA come from the germline V gene. The CDR3 bases are TGTGCCAGCAGCAGCGGCCCCGAGCAGTTCTTC. Protein product: CASSSGPEQFF.

A note on this clonotype: Since a much larger clone is just one base distant, this may be a read error. This chain uses TRBV27 with TRBJ1-5; 8 bases map to TRBD1. The CDR3 is made up of 14 amino acids. CDR1 is MNHEY, CDR2 SMNVEV, per germline (reference sequence). Here the CDR3 reads CAGSSDRVNQPQHF. The CDR3 bases are TGTGCCGGCAGTTCGGACAGGGTCAATCAGCCCCAGCATTTT.

This clonotype was detected ten times or more. The chain combines TRBV6-2 or TRBV6-3 with TRBJ2-1, with D perhaps TRBD2 (6 bases). The germline V gene encodes CDR1 MNHEY and CDR2 SVGEGT. V was cut by 4 bases and J by 9 bases, with 13 bases left in between. This CDR3 contains 13 residues. CDR3 DNA: TGTGCCAGCAGTTCGACTAGTGTCAGTGAGCAGTTCTTC. As protein: CASSSTSVSEQFF.

This sequence joins TRBV7-2 and TRBJ2-1; 9 bases line up with TRBD1. V lost 5 bases, J lost 5 bases, and 7 bases stayed unmatched. The CDR3 is 15 residues long. Looked up from germline, CDR1 is SGHTA and CDR2 is FQGNSA. CDR3 sequence reads: CASSPGTGSHNEQFF. CDR3 bases: TGTGCCAGCAGCCCCGGGACAGGGAGCCACAATGAGCAGTTCTTC.

This clonotype was recorded at least ten times. The junction departs from the called germline gene at one end, perhaps through a read error. V usage is TRBV7-9 and J usage is TRBJ2-5; D may be TRBD2 (6 bases). Looked up from germline, CDR1 is SEHNR and CDR2 is FQNEAQ (reference sequence). The CDR3 sequence is 14 residues long. CDR3 sequence (DNA): TGTGCCAGCAGTTTAGTCGGGAGCGGGGAGACCCAGTACTTC. Encoded protein: CASSLVGSGETQYF.